This T cell receptor beta chain stems from a study of a mutant IDH1 vaccine in newly diagnosed glioma. Some clones are missing from TCRdb's copy, which holds only in-frame ones; the method was immunoSEQ multiplex PCR. The sample shows about 62,000 clones, 89% of them seen only once. Concerning this clone: The antigen is undetermined.

Trimming took 3 bases from V and 0 from J; bases not matched to a gene: 2. The CDR3 spans 15 residues. CDR1 and CDR2 (germline): LNHDA, SQIVND (reference sequence). The time point here: week 11, during vaccination. Vaccine doses each comprised 300 ug of mutant IDH1 20-mer peptide, with topical imiquimod. Whole-study results and caveats: Changes in top peripheral clonotypes did not appear linked to pseudoprogression.

This chain connects TRBV19 to TRBJ1-5, with 7 bases aligning to TRBD1. The receptor comes from a man between 40 and 49 years old with glioma. Specimen: PBMCs, collected from a glioma patient whose treatment included an IDH1 peptide vaccine. The CDR3 region is CASSIQGDSNQPQHF. CDR3 coding DNA: TGTGCCAGTAGTATCCAGGGGGATAGCAATCAGCCCCAGCATTTT.